This T cell receptor (beta chain) was observed in a study of shared clonotypes between healthy human individuals. The study's findings and limits: Among a handful of donors, roughly 5.5% of naive CD4 clonotypes were found in common. Generation probabilities were higher for clonotypes shared across all four sorted-subset donors than for unshared ones.

With respect to this clone: Its antigen is not identified.

V was clipped by 0 bases and J by 0 bases, with 10 bases between them. The CDR3 has 15 amino acids. The germline V gene encodes CDR1 SGDLS and CDR2 YYNGEE. In the naive CD8 group, cells lacked CD45RO and were positively selected for CCR7, so terminally differentiated effector memory CD45RA+ cells were left out. Sequencing was performed with immunoSEQ multiplex PCR; in TCRdb, only in-frame clones are kept and a portion is missing. The table includes about 580,000 clones, roughly 98% detected once. This TCR was sampled from a young man in good health. The chain couples TRBV9 to TRBJ2-7, with D unclear. The specimen was naive CD8+ T cells sorted from blood. The CDR3 DNA follows: TGTGCCAGCAGCGTAGCCGGGTTAAGCTCCTACGAGCAGTACTTC. Translation gives CASSVAGLSSYEQYF.